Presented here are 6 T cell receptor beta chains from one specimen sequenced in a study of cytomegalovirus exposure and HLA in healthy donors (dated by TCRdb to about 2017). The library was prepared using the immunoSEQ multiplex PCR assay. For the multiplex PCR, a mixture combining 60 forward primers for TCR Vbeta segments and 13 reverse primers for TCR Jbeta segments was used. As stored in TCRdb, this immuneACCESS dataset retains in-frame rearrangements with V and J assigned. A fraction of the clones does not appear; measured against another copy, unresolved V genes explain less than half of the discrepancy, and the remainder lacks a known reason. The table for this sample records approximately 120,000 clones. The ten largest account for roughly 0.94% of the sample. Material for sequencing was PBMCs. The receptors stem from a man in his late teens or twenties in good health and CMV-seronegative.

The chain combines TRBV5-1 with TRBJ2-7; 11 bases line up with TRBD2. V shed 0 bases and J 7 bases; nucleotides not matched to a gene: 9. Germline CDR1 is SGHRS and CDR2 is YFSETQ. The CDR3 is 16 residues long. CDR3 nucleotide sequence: TGCGCCAGCAGCTTGGGGCTAGCGGGGGGCCCTAGGGAGCAGTACTTC. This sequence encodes CASSLGLAGGPREQYF.

As DNA, the CDR3 is TGTGCCAGCAGTGCGTCCACGGGACTAGCGGGGGGCCTGAGAGAGACCCAGTACTTC. Protein: CASSASTGLAGGLRETQYF. The chain is built from TRBV6-1 and TRBJ2-5; 15 bases agree with TRBD2. Germline CDR1 and CDR2: MNHNS and SASEGT. The CDR3 loop spans 19 amino acids. V gave up 4 bases and J gave up 4 bases; unmatched junction bases: 13.

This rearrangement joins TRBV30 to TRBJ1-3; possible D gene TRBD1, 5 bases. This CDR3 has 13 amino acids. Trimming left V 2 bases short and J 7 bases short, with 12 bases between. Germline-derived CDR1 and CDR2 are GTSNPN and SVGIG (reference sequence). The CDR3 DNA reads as TGTGCCTGGAGTTTTGCCGGGGGGAACACCATATATTTT. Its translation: CAWSFAGGNTIYF.

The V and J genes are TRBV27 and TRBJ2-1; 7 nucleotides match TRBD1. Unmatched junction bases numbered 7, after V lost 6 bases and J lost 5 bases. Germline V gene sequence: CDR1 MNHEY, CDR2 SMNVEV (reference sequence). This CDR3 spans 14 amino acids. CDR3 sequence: CASSITGQNNEQFF. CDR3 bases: TGTGCCAGCAGCATCACGGGACAGAACAATGAGCAGTTCTTC.

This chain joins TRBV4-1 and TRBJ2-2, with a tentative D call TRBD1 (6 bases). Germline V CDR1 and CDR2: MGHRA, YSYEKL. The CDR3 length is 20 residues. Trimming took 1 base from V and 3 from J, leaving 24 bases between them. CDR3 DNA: TGCGCCAGCAGCCAAGGATTCGGACAGCCACAACTAACTTACACCGGGGAGCTGTTTTTT. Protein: CASSQGFGQPQLTYTGELFF.

The CDR3 coding sequence is TGTGCCAGCTCACCACAATCCCAGGGTGGCCAGCCCCAGCATTTT. As protein: CASSPQSQGGQPQHF. The chain uses TRBV18 and TRBJ1-5, with TRBD1 as a possible D gene (5 bases). This CDR3 comprises 15 residues. V was trimmed by 1 base and J by 7 bases, leaving 14 bases between them. CDR1 KGHSH and CDR2 LQKENI come from the germline V gene.